These T cell receptor beta chains were read from a single sample in a study of shared clonotypes between healthy human individuals. This table comes from immunoSEQ multiplex PCR, and its TCRdb copy is limited to in-frame clones, with some not included. This sample has more than 150,000 clones, with around 93% found just once. The sequenced material came from naive CD4+ T cells sorted from blood. Receptors were obtained from a woman aged 25 to 39 in good health. Both conserved end residues are part of each CDR3. A D gene is named only where the DNA matches it firmly. Only some rows state a clone size, as once, few, many or a class for expanded clones.

J gene | V gene | D gene | clone size | CDR3 protein | CDR3 DNA
TRBJ2-7 | TRBV7-2 | NA | NA | CASSPPGLPGYEQYF | TGTGCCAGCAGCCCACCCGGCCTTCCCGGTTACGAGCAGTACTTC
TRBJ2-5 | TRBV18 | TRBD2 | NA | CASSAGGRETQYF | TGTGCCAGCTCAGCGGGGGGCCGAGAGACCCAGTACTTC
TRBJ2-7 | TRBV4-2 | TRBD2 | NA | CASSQDIGTSDFREQYF | TGTGCCAGCAGCCAAGATATTGGGACTAGTGACTTTCGCGAGCAGTACTTC
TRBJ1-2 | TRBV9 | NA | NA | CASSSGLYGYTF | TGTGCCAGCAGCTCCGGCCTCTATGGCTACACCTTC
TRBJ1-5 | TRBV5-1 | TRBD1 | NA | CASSPDRGSNQPQHF | TGCGCCAGCTCCCCCGACAGGGGCAGCAATCAGCCCCAGCATTTT
TRBJ1-3 | TRBV28 | NA | NA | CAAAPPRGNSGNTIYF | TGTGCCGCCGCCCCGCCGAGGGGCAACTCTGGAAACACCATATATTTT
TRBJ2-7 | TRBV18 | TRBD1 | NA | CASSPPWAGGNSYEQYF | TGTGCCAGCTCACCACCGTGGGCAGGGGGAAACTCCTACGAGCAGTACTTC
TRBJ2-3 | TRBV29-1 | NA | NA | CSVEAAGPDTQYF | TGCAGCGTTGAAGCTGCGGGGCCCGATACGCAGTATTTT
TRBJ2-1 | TRBV5-1 | TRBD1 | NA | CASKLTGDPYNEQFF | TGCGCCAGCAAACTAACAGGGGACCCCTACAATGAGCAGTTCTTC
TRBJ1-3 | TRBV6-5 | NA | NA | CASSYSAGTGNTIYF | TGTGCCAGCAGTTACTCGGCAGGGACGGGAAACACCATATATTTT
TRBJ2-3 | TRBV2 | NA | NA | CASKLTLMDTQYF | TGTGCCAGCAAACTGACTTTGATGGATACGCAGTATTTT
TRBJ2-2 | TRBV7-9 | NA | NA | CASSNRSFVTGELFF | TGTGCCAGCAGCAATCGCTCGTTTGTTACCGGGGAGCTGTTTTTT
TRBJ1-1 | TRBV5-1 | TRBD1 | NA | CASSLGGQVVNTEAFF | TGCGCCAGCAGCTTAGGGGGACAGGTCGTAAACACTGAAGCTTTCTTT
TRBJ2-7 | TRBV18 | NA | NA | CASSQQPPGPIGPNYEQYF | TGTGCCAGCTCCCAACAACCCCCGGGACCCATCGGCCCCAACTACGAGCAGTACTTC
TRBJ2-7 | TRBV11-2 | TRBD1 | NA | CASSRDRVSSYEQYF | TGTGCCAGCAGCCGGGACAGGGTAAGCTCCTACGAGCAGTACTTC
TRBJ2-2 | TRBV6-5 | TRBD2 | NA | CASSYPGGTGELFF | TGTGCCAGCAGTTACCCGGGGGGCACCGGGGAGCTGTTTTTT
TRBJ1-1 | TRBV25-1 | NA | NA | CASSAFGPPEAFF | TGTGCCAGCAGTGCTTTCGGCCCGCCCGAAGCTTTCTTT
TRBJ2-7 | TRBV27 | NA | NA | CASSSKSGLSSYEQYF | TGTGCCAGCAGTTCTAAGTCAGGCCTTAGCTCCTACGAGCAGTACTTC
TRBJ2-1 | TRBV5-4 | TRBD2 | NA | CASSLQLAGVNEQFF | TGTGCCAGCAGCTTGCAGCTAGCGGGGGTCAATGAGCAGTTCTTC
TRBJ2-1 | TRBV28 | NA | NA | CASSLKLSSSYNEQFF | TGTGCCAGCAGTTTGAAGCTCTCAAGCTCCTACAATGAGCAGTTCTTC
TRBJ2-7 | TRBV27 | TRBD1 | NA | CASSPGTGSISYEQYF | TGTGCCAGCAGTCCCGGGACAGGTTCTATCTCCTACGAGCAGTACTTC
TRBJ2-7 | TRBV2 | NA | NA | CASSDPVALSSYEQYF | TGTGCCAGCAGTGACCCAGTGGCCTTGAGCTCCTACGAGCAGTACTTC
TRBJ2-5 | TRBV5-4 | TRBD1 | NA | CASSPGQIQETQYF | TGTGCCAGCAGTCCGGGACAGATCCAAGAGACCCAGTACTTC
TRBJ2-4 | TRBV6-5 | NA | NA | CASSYGRGLAKNIQYF | TGTGCCAGCAGTTACGGAAGGGGCCTAGCCAAAAACATTCAGTACTTC
TRBJ1-1 | TRBV5-1 | TRBD1 | NA | CASSSTGEVDTEAFF | TGCGCCAGCAGCTCGACAGGGGAAGTAGACACTGAAGCTTTCTTT
TRBJ2-7 | TRBV28 | TRBD2 | NA | CASSLTAGLYEQYF | TGTGCCAGCAGTTTAACAGCGGGGTTATACGAGCAGTACTTC
TRBJ1-5 | TRBV9 | TRBD1 | NA | CASSETGAYQPQHF | TGTGCCAGCAGCGAGACAGGGGCTTATCAGCCCCAGCATTTT
TRBJ2-5 | TRBV7-9 | NA | NA | CASSFSFGQETQYF | TGTGCCAGCAGCTTCTCATTTGGGCAAGAGACCCAGTACTTC
TRBJ2-1 | TRBV28 | TRBD2 | once | CASSLLGLALQFF | TGTGCCAGCAGTTTACTGGGACTAGCGCTGCAGTTCTTC
TRBJ1-1 | TRBV6-6 | NA | NA | CASRQQGAVNTEAFF | TGTGCCAGCAGACAACAGGGAGCTGTGAACACTGAAGCTTTCTTT
TRBJ1-1 | TRBV27 | NA | NA | CASSSKGGWTEAFF | TGTGCCAGCAGTTCCAAGGGGGGGTGGACTGAAGCTTTCTTT
TRBJ2-1 | TRBV11-2 | NA | NA | CASSLGGLNEQFF | TGTGCCAGCAGCCTTGGGGGCCTCAATGAGCAGTTCTTC
TRBJ2-7 | TRBV28 | NA | NA | CASHAWDEQYF | TGTGCCAGCCACGCTTGGGACGAGCAGTACTTC
TRBJ2-1 | TRBV5-4 | TRBD2 | NA | CATLLREAGANYNEQFF | TGTGCCACCCTCCTGAGAGAGGCGGGAGCCAACTACAATGAGCAGTTCTTC
TRBJ2-7 | TRBV5-1 | TRBD2 | NA | CASSSVKGGSYEQYF | TGCGCCAGCAGCTCGGTTAAGGGCGGGAGCTACGAGCAGTACTTC
TRBJ2-7 | TRBV19 | NA | few | CASSIQSSYEQYF | TGTGCCAGTAGTATTCAGAGCTCCTACGAGCAGTACTTC
TRBJ2-7 | TRBV28 | NA | NA | CATMTGSVGGAYEQYF | TGTGCCACCATGACGGGCTCGGTCGGAGGGGCCTACGAGCAGTACTTC
TRBJ2-7 | TRBV6-1 | NA | NA | CASSPVVRVYEQYF | TGTGCCAGCAGCCCCGTGGTTAGGGTCTACGAGCAGTACTTC
TRBJ1-1 | TRBV30 | NA | NA | CAWSGMNTEAFF | TGTGCCTGGAGTGGGATGAACACTGAAGCTTTCTTT
TRBJ1-1 | TRBV9 | TRBD1 | once | CASSVAGRGPTEAFF | TGTGCCAGCAGCGTAGCTGGGAGGGGGCCAACTGAAGCTTTCTTT
TRBJ1-5 | TRBV28 | TRBD1 | NA | CASRPGGGWQSNQPQHF | TGTGCCAGCAGGCCAGGGGGGGGATGGCAGTCCAATCAGCCCCAGCATTTT
TRBJ1-2 | TRBV28 | NA | NA | CASSLLGGYTF | TGTGCCAGCAGTTTATTAGGGGGCTACACCTTC
TRBJ2-7 | TRBV7-3 | TRBD2 | once | CASSLKAGAREQYF | TGTGCCAGCAGCTTAAAAGCGGGAGCCCGCGAGCAGTACTTC
TRBJ1-1 | TRBV19 | TRBD1 | NA | CASRTGGTEAFF | TGTGCCAGTAGGACAGGGGGCACTGAAGCTTTCTTT
TRBJ1-4 | TRBV2 | TRBD1 | NA | CASSEGQGNRFF | TGTGCCAGCAGCGAGGGACAGGGAAATAGGTTTTTT
TRBJ2-7 | TRBV25-1 | NA | NA | CASSEWRSHEQYF | TGTGCCAGCAGTGAGTGGCGATCCCACGAGCAGTACTTC
TRBJ2-7 | TRBV7-3 | NA | NA | CASSLSPNSYEQYF | TGTGCCAGCAGCTTATCGCCAAACTCCTACGAGCAGTACTTC
TRBJ2-2 | TRBV28 | TRBD1 | NA | CASRTGGHGELFF | TGTGCCAGCAGGACAGGGGGCCACGGGGAGCTGTTTTTT
TRBJ2-3 | TRBV18 | TRBD2 | NA | CASSQRTSGNTDTQYF | TGTGCCAGCTCCCAAAGGACTAGCGGAAACACAGATACGCAGTATTTT
TRBJ1-1 | TRBV25-1 | NA | NA | CASSEFRGVNTEAFF | TGTGCCAGCAGTGAATTTAGGGGAGTGAACACTGAAGCTTTCTTT
TRBJ1-2 | TRBV28 | TRBD1 | NA | CASSPRQGYGYTF | TGTGCCAGCAGTCCGCGACAGGGCTATGGCTACACCTTC
TRBJ2-5 | TRBV30 | NA | NA | CAWMAETQYF | TGTGCCTGGATGGCGGAGACCCAGTACTTC
TRBJ2-7 | TRBV15 | NA | NA | CATRKAGSTYEQYF | TGTGCCACACGCAAGGCGGGGTCAACCTACGAGCAGTACTTC
TRBJ2-7 | TRBV5-1 | NA | NA | CASSFEGSHEQYF | TGCGCCAGCAGCTTCGAGGGCTCCCACGAGCAGTACTTC
TRBJ2-7 | TRBV27 | NA | NA | CASSLQGYEQYF | TGTGCCAGCAGTTTACAGGGCTACGAGCAGTACTTC